This T cell receptor (beta chain) was sequenced for a study of blood T cell repertoires in COVID-19. The CDR3 loop spans 13 amino acids. Trimming left V 4 bases short and J 2 bases short, with 8 bases between. Germline V lookup: CDR1 MNHEY, CDR2 SVGAGI. Profiling relied on immunoSEQ multiplex PCR, and the TCRdb table lists in-frame clones only, not all of them. The sample consists of a few hundred thousand clones, around 84% of them appearing once. Sequenced material: peripheral blood. This sequence joins TRBV6-5 and TRBJ2-5, with TRBD1 as a possible D gene (6 bases). The receptor comes from a woman older than 75 with COVID-19, enrolled during active disease. The CDR3 DNA reads as TGTGCCAGCAGTTCCGGGACACAAGAGACCCAGTACTTC. It is translated as CASSSGTQETQYF.